This T cell receptor (beta chain) was identified during a study of blood T cell repertoires in COVID-19. At the level of the study: COVID-19 samples, acute and convalescent, were from the United States, Italy and Spain.

V was cut by 1 base and J by 4 bases, with 10 bases left in between. CDR1 and CDR2 (germline): SGHAT, FQNNGV. The CDR3 runs 14 residues. TCRdb's copy holds only in-frame clones and misses some; the assay was immunoSEQ multiplex PCR. The table has about 210,000 clones, 65% to 90% seen once. Specimen: peripheral blood. The receptor comes from a man over 45 with active or convalescent COVID-19. This chain uses TRBV11-2 with TRBJ2-5; D ambiguous. The DNA of the CDR3 is TGTGCCAGCAGCTTAGGACCGTCGGGAGAGACCCAGTACTTC. Translation: CASSLGPSGETQYF. Drawing the rest from reference TRBV11-2 and TRBJ2-5, the complete variable domain is EAGVAQSPRYKIIEKRQSVAFWCNPISGHATLYWYQQILGQGPKLLIQFQNNGVVDDSQLPKDRFSAERLKGVDSTLKIQPAKLEDSAVYLCASSLGPSGETQYFGPGTRLLVL.